The entry that follows covers one T cell receptor (beta chain) sequence. The entry originates in a study of post-analysis software for immune sequencing data. Carried by the TCR beta cDNA libraries were unique molecular identifiers. TCRdb independently ran MiXCR on the PCR reads; one entry per CDR3 protein. Of roughly 570,000 distinct CDR3 sequences listed, roughly 34% are singletons. The receptor was derived from a girl younger than 18 with multiple sclerosis. The sequenced sample consisted of blood.

For the CDR3, the DNA is TGTGCCAGCAGTTTCCTAGCGGGGGGCCCTAAAGCCAAAAACATTCAGTACTTC. Its translation is CASSFLAGGPKAKNIQYF. J is TRBJ2-4 and V is TRBV6-5; 11 bases match TRBD2. CDR1 is MNHEY, CDR2 SVGAGI, per germline. V lost 4 bases and J lost 0; bases outside the gene matches: 8. This CDR3 is 18 amino acids long.